Presented here are 8 T cell receptor beta chains from one specimen sequenced in a study of patients and donors after allogeneic stem cell transplantation. TCRdb fed the RT-PCR reads into MiXCR, producing one record per CDR3 protein. The sample shows about 88,000 distinct CDR3 sequences, roughly 50% of them seen only once. What was sequenced was blood, either unsorted or a sorted T cell fraction (not recorded which). The receptors originated from a human donor who was either an allogeneic HSCT recipient or a stem cell or donor lymphocyte infusion donor (not recorded which). It is not recorded whose cells these are; they may come from a transplant donor.

The V gene is TRBV6-6, the J gene TRBJ1-3; D is perhaps TRBD1 (6 bases). Trimming left V 5 bases short and J 7 bases short, with 15 bases between. Germline CDR1 reads MNHNY; CDR2 reads SVGAGI (reference sequence). CDR3 length equals 14 residues. The CDR3 loop is CASSIRGIRNTIYF. In nucleotides, the CDR3 is TGTGCCAGCAGTATCAGGGGTATACGGAACACCATATATTTT.

This chain joins TRBV7-9 and TRBJ1-1; D gene ambiguous. The CDR3 extends over 16 amino acids. Germline V CDR1 and CDR2: SEHNR, FQNEAQ (reference sequence). The V and J ends lost 1 base and 6 bases respectively, with 18 bases between them. CDR3 in DNA: TGTGCCAGCAGCTTAGAATCAACAGACCTGAGCGCTGAAGCTTTCTTT. Residues: CASSLESTDLSAEAFF.

CDR3 DNA sequence: TGTGCCAGCAGCCGACAGGGGGCTAGCAATCAGCCCCAGCATTTT. This sequence encodes CASSRQGASNQPQHF. The rearrangement joins TRBV7-9 to TRBJ1-5; the match to TRBD1 covers 10 bases. The germline V gene has CDR1 SEHNR and CDR2 FQNEAQ (reference sequence). With 5 bases clipped from V and 0 bases from J, the junction kept 1 base outside the gene matches. The CDR3 is made up of 15 amino acids.

This sequence joins TRBV28 and TRBJ1-6, with a weak D call TRBD1 (6 bases). The CDR3 covers 14 residues. The ends were cut back, 3 bases at V and 7 bases at J, with 10 bases in the middle. From germline, CDR1 is MDHEN and CDR2 SYDVKM. CDR3 sequence: CASSFTGANSPLHF. The CDR3 DNA is TGTGCCAGCAGTTTCACGGGGGCAAATTCACCCCTCCACTTT.

The V gene is TRBV20-1, the J gene TRBJ1-5; no firm D call. The V and J ends lost 7 bases and 5 bases respectively, with 15 bases between them. This CDR3 is built from 13 residues. From germline, CDR1 is DFQATT and CDR2 SNEGSKA (reference sequence). In nucleotides, the CDR3 is TGCAGTGTCCGGGGTGAGGTAGATCAGCCCCAGCATTTT. Amino acids: CSVRGEVDQPQHF.

The chain couples TRBV20-1 to TRBJ2-7; 10 positions match TRBD2. Germline trimming cut 6 bases from V and 1 base from J; bases unmatched to any gene: 6. The CDR3 runs 14 residues. Germline lookup yields CDR1 DFQATT and CDR2 SNEGSKA (reference sequence). CDR3 region: CSANKLAGSYEQYF. The CDR3 DNA follows: TGCAGTGCCAATAAACTAGCGGGGTCCTACGAGCAGTACTTC.

The chain has TRBV6-5 and TRBJ1-4; D unclear. The V end lost 2 bases, the J end lost 8 bases, and 12 bases lay between the germline ends. The CDR3 contains 14 residues. CDR1 MNHEY and CDR2 SVGAGI come from the germline V gene. The CDR3 region has the DNA TGTGCCAGCAGTTACGGACGGAGAGAAGAAAAACTGTTTTTT. Amino acids: CASSYGRREEKLFF.

This chain connects TRBV24-1 to TRBJ2-3, with no clear D. There are 16 residues in the CDR3. V gave up 4 bases and J gave up 1 base, with 14 bases separating them. Germline V gene lookup returns CDR1 KGHDR and CDR2 SFDVKD. The CDR3 coding sequence is TGTGCCACCAGTGAGGGCCGTACGACGGGCACAGATACGCAGTATTTT. Protein: CATSEGRTTGTDTQYF.